This T cell receptor (beta chain) is drawn from a study of OX40 agonist ivuxolimab in advanced cancers. Overall study context: Antecedent anti-PD-1, anti-PD-L1 or anti-CTLA-4 therapy was permissible, with roughly 36% having received some.

Sequencing was performed with immunoSEQ multiplex PCR; in TCRdb, only in-frame clones are kept and a portion is missing. The table lists approximately 76,000 clones, approximately 86% of them singletons. In the case of this clone: One junction end disagrees with the germline gene, perhaps due to a read error.

The germline CDR1 and CDR2 sequences are SGHDN and FVKESK. The CDR3 is 15 amino acids. The chain uses TRBV14 and TRBJ1-2, with TRBD1 matching over 10 bases. This TCR derives from an adult with an advanced solid tumor such as melanoma, head and neck, liver or kidney cancer. The source material was CD4+ or CD8+ T cells sorted from blood, sampled in a trial of the OX40 agonist ivuxolimab. The CDR3 loop is CASSLEGQGNFGYTF. CDR3 coding DNA: TGTGCCAGCAGCCTAGAGGGACAGGGGAACTTTGGCTACACCTTC.